This TCR beta chain was documented in a study of blood T cell repertoires in COVID-19. At the level of the study: Samples representing acute and convalescent COVID-19 were sourced from the United States, Italy and Spain. PBMCs, B-cell-depleted T cells, or T cells were the source of the cDNA or gDNA that made up the material.

As originally analysed: Researchers report that nucleated cell counts were estimated from reference gene primer amplification. Some clones are missing from TCRdb's copy, which holds only in-frame ones; the method was immunoSEQ multiplex PCR. The D gene and trimming were derived from the DNA, and the V and J assignments and clone size from that table. The top ten clones hold 3.6% of a sample with about 220,000 clones, roughly 85% of them seen once. Which cohort a participant joined came from the clinical history participants gave. Trimming left V 3 bases short and J 2 bases short, with 7 bases between. Germline V lookup: CDR1 KGHSH, CDR2 LQKENI. The CDR3 runs to 13 residues.

The sequenced sample was PBMCs or T cells enriched from blood (not recorded which). The TCR originated in a woman in her 40s who had been exposed to COVID-19. This chain joins TRBV18 and TRBJ1-2; D is possibly TRBD1 (5 bases). The CDR3 sequence is CASSPTENYGYTF. CDR3 DNA sequence: TGTGCCAGCTCACCGACAGAAAACTATGGCTACACCTTC.